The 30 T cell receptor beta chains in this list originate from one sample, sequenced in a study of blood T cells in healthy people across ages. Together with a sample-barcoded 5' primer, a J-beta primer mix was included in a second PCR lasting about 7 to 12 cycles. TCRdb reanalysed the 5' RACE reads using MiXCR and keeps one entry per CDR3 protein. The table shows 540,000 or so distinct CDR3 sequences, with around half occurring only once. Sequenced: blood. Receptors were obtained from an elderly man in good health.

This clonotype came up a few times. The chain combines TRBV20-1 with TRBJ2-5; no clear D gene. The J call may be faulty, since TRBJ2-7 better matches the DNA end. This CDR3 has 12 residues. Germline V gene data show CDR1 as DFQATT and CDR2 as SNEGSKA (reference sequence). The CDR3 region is CSAAPVNYEQYF. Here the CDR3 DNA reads TGCAGTGCGGCCCCGGTGAACTACGAGCAGTACTTC.

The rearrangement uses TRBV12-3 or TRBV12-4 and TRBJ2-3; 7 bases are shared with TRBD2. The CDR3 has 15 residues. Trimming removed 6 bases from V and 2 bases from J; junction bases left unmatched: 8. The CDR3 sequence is CASSWTRGPTDTQYF. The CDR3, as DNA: TGTGCCAGCAGCTGGACTAGAGGGCCCACAGATACGCAGTATTTT.

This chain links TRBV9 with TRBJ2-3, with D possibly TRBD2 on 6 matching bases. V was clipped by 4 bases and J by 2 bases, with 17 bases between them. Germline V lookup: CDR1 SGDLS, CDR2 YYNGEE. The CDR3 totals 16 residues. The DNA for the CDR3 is TGTGCCAGCAGCCCCTCATACGGGACTTACACAGATACGCAGTATTTT. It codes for CASSPSYGTYTDTQYF.

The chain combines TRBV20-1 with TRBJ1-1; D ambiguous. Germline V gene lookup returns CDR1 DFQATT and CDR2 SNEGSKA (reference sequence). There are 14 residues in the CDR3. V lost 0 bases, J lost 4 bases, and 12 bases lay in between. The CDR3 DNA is TGCAGTGCTAGAGATCAAATAAGGAGCACTGAAGCTTTCTTT. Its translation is CSARDQIRSTEAFF.

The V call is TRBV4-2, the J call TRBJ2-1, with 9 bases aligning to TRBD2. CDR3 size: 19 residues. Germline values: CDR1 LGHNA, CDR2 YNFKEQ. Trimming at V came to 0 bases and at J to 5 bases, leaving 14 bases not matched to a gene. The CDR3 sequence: CASSQEMWRGGPRDNEQFF. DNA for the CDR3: TGTGCCAGCAGCCAAGAGATGTGGCGGGGGGGCCCCAGGGACAATGAGCAGTTCTTC.

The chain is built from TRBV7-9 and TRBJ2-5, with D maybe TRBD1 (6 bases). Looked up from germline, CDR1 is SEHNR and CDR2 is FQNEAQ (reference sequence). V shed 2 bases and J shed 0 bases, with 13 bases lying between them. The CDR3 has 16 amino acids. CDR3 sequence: CASSLRRGQYQETQYF. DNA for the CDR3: TGTGCCAGCAGCTTACGTCGAGGACAGTACCAAGAGACCCAGTACTTC.

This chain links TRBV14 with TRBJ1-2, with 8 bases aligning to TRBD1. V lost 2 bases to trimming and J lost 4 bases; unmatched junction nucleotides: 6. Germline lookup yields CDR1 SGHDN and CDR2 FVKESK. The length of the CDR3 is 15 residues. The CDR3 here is CASSQLGQGLYGYTF. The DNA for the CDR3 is TGTGCCAGCAGCCAACTAGGACAGGGCCTCTATGGCTACACCTTC. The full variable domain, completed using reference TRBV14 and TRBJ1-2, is EAGVTQFPSHSVIEKGQTVTLRCDPISGHDNLYWYRRVMGKEIKFLLHFVKESKQDESGMPNNRFLAERTGGTYSTLKVQPAELEDSGVYFCASSQLGQGLYGYTFGSGTRLTVV.

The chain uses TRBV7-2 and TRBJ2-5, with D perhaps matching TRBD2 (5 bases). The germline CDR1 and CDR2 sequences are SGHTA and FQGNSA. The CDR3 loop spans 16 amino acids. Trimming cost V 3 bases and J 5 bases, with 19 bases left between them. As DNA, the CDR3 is TGTGCCAGCAGCTTCAACGGGATGCCGATCGGGGAGACCCAGTACTTC. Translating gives CASSFNGMPIGETQYF.

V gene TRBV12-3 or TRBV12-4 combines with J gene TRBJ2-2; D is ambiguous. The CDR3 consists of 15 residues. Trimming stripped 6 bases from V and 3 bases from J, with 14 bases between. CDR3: CASRPGPGDTGELFF. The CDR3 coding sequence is TGTGCCAGCAGACCTGGGCCAGGAGACACCGGGGAGCTGTTTTTT.

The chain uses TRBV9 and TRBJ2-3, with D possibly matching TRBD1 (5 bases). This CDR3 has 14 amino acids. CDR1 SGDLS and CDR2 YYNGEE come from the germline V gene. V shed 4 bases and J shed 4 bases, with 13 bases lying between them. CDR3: CASSTDIFADTQYF. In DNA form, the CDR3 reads TGTGCCAGCAGCACGGACATCTTCGCAGATACGCAGTATTTT.

CDR3 DNA sequence: TGTGCCAGCAGCCAAGGTAGCCAGCGGGCACTCTACGAGCAGTACTTC. It codes for CASSQGSQRALYEQYF. The chain employs TRBV4-2 and TRBJ2-7; tentative D call: TRBD2 (6 bases). Germline V lookup: CDR1 LGHNA, CDR2 YNFKEQ. V was pared by 1 base and J by 3 bases, with 16 bases between. CDR3 length equals 16 residues.

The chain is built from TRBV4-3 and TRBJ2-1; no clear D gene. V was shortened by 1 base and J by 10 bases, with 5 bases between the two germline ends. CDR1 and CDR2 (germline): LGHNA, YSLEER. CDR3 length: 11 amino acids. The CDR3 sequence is CASSQGKEQFF. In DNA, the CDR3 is TGCGCCAGCAGCCAAGGAAAAGAGCAGTTCTTC.

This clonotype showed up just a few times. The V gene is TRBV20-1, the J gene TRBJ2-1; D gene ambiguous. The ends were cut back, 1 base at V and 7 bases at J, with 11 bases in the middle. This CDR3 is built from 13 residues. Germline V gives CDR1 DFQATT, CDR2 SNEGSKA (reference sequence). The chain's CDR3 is CSARGDLKNEQFF. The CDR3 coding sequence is TGCAGTGCTAGAGGGGATCTGAAAAATGAGCAGTTCTTC.

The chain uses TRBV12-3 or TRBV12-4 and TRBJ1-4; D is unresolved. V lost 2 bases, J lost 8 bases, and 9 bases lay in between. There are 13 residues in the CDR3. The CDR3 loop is CASSLQAGEKLFF. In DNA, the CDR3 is TGTGCCAGCAGTTTACAGGCAGGAGAAAAACTGTTTTTT.

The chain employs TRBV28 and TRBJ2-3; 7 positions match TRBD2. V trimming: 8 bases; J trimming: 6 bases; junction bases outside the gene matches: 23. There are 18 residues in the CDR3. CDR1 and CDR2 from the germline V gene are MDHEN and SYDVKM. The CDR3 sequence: CASRGFDGGRAMSDTQYF. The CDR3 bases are TGTGCCAGCCGTGGATTTGATGGCGGGAGAGCGATGTCTGATACGCAGTATTTT.

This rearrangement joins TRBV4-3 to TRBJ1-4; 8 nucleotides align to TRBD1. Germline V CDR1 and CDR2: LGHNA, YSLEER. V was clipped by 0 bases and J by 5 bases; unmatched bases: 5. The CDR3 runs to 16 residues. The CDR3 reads CASSQDFDRGNEKLFF. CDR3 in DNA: TGCGCCAGCAGCCAAGATTTTGACAGGGGAAATGAAAAACTGTTTTTT.

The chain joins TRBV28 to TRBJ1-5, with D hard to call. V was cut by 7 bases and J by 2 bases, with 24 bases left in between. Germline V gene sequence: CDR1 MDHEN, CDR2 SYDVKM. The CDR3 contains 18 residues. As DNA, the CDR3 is TGTGCCAGCATGGGAGGTCATAGAGTGTATCGTGGCAATCAGCCCCAGCATTTT. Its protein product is CASMGGHRVYRGNQPQHF.

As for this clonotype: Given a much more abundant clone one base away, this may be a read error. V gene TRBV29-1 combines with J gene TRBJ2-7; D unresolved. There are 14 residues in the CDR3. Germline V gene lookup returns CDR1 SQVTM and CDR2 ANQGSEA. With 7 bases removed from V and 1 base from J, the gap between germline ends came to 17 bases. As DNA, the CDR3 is TGCAGCGGGGCCCTCAAGGTCCCATCCTACGAGCAGTACTTC. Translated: CSGALKVPSYEQYF.

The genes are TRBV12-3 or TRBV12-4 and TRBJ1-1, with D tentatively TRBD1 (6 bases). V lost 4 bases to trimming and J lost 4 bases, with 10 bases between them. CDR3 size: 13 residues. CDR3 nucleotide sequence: TGTGCCAGCAGTTCCAACAGGGTCACTGAAGCTTTCTTT. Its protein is CASSSNRVTEAFF.

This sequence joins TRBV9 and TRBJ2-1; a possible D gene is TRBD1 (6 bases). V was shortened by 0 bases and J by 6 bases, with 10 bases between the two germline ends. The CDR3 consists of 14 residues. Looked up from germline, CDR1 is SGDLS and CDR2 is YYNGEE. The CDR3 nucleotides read TGTGCCAGCAGCGTAGCTGGACAGACCAATGAGCAGTTCTTC. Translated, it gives CASSVAGQTNEQFF.

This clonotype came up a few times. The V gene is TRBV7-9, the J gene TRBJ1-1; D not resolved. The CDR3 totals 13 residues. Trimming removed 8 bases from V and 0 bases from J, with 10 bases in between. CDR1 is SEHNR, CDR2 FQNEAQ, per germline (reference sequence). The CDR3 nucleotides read TGTGCCAGCTCACAGCCTATGAACACTGAAGCTTTCTTT. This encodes CASSQPMNTEAFF.

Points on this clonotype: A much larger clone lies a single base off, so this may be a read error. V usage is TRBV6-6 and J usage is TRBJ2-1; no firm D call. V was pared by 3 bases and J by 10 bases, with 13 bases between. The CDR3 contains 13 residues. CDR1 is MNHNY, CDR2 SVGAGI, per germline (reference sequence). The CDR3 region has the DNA TGTGCCAGCAGTTATACGGCCTCCTACGAGCAGTTCTTC. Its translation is CASSYTASYEQFF.

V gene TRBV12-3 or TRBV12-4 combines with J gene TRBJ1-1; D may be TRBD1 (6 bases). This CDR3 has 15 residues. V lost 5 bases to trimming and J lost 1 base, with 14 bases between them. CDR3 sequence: CASSLGAFWNTEAFF. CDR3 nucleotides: TGTGCCAGCAGTCTGGGGGCGTTCTGGAACACTGAAGCTTTCTTT.

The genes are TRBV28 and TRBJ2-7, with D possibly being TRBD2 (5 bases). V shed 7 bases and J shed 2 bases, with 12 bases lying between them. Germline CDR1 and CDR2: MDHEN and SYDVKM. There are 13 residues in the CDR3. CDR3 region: CASTRTGAYEQYF. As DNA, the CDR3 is TGTGCCAGCACTCGAACCGGGGCCTACGAGCAGTACTTC.

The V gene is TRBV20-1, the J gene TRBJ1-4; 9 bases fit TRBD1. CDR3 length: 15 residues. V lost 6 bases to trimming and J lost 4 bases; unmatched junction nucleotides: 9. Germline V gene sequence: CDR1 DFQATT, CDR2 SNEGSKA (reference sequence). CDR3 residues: CSATRDREYNEKLFF. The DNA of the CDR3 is TGCAGTGCCACTAGGGACAGGGAATATAATGAAAAACTGTTTTTT.

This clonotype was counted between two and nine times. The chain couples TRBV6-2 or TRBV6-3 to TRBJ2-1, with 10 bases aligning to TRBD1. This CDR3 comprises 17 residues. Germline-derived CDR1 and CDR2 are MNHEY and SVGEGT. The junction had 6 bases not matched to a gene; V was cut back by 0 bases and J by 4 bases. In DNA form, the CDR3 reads TGTGCCAGCAGTTACTCACCGGGACAGGGGTTTTACAATGAGCAGTTCTTC. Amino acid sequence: CASSYSPGQGFYNEQFF.

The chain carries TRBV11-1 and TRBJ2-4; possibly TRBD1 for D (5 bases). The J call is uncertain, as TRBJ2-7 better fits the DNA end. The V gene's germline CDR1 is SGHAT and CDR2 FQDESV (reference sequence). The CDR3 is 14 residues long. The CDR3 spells CASSLGRVEYEQYF. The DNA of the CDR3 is TGTGCCAGCAGCTTAGGCAGGGTTGAATACGAGCAGTACTTC.

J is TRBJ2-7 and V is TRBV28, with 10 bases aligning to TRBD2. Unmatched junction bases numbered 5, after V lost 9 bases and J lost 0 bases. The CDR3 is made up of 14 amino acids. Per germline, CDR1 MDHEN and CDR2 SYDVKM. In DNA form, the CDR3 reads TGTGCCAGTTATAGCGGGGGGACCTCCTACGAGCAGTACTTC. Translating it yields CASYSGGTSYEQYF.

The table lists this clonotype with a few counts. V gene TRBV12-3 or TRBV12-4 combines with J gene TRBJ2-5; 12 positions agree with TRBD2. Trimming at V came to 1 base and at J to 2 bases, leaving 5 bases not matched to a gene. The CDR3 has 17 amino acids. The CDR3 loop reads CASSLGGLAGGQETQYF. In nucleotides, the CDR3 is TGTGCCAGCAGTTTAGGAGGGCTAGCGGGAGGGCAAGAGACCCAGTACTTC.

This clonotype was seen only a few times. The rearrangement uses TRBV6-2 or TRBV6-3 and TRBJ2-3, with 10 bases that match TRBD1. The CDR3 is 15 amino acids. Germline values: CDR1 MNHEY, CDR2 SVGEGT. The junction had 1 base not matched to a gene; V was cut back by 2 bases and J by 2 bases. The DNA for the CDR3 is TGTGCCAGCAGTTACGGGACAGGGGACACAGATACGCAGTATTTT. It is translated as CASSYGTGDTDTQYF.